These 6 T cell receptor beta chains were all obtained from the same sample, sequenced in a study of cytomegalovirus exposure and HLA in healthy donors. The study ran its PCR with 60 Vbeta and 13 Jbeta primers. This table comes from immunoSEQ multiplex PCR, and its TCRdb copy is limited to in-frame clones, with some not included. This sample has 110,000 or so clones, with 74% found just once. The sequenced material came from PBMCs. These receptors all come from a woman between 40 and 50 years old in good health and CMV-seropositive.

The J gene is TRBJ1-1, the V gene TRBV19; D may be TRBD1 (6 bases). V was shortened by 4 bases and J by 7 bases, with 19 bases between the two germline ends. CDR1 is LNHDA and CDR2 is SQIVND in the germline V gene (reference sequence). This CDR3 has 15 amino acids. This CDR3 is CASSTLQGIGGEAFF. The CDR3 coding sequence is TGTGCCAGTAGTACCTTACAGGGAATAGGAGGTGAAGCTTTCTTT. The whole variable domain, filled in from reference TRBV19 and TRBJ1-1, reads DGGITQSPKYLFRKEGQNVTLSCEQNLNHDAMYWYRQDPGQGLRLIYYSQIVNDFQKGDIAEGYSVSREKKESFPLTVTSAQKNPTAFYLCASSTLQGIGGEAFFGQGTRLTVV.

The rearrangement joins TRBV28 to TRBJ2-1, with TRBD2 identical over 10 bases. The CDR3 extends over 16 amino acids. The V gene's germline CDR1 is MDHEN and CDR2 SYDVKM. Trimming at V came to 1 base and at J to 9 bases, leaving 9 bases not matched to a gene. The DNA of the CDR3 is TGTGCCAGCAGTTTATCGATTAGCGGGAGGAGGGCTGAGCAGTTCTTC. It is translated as CASSLSISGRRAEQFF.

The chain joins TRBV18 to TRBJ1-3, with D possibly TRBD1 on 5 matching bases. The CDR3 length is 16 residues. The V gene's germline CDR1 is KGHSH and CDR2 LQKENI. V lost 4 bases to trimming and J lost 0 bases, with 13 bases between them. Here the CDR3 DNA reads TGTGCCAGCTCACTAGACAGCGACAGCTCTGGAAACACCATATATTTT. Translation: CASSLDSDSSGNTIYF.

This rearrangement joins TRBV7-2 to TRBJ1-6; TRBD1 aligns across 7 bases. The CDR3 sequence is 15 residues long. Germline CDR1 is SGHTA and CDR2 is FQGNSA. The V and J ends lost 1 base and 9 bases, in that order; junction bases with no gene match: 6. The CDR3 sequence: CASSLVGGLGSPLHF. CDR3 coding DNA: TGTGCCAGCAGCTTAGTAGGGGGCTTAGGTTCACCCCTCCACTTT.

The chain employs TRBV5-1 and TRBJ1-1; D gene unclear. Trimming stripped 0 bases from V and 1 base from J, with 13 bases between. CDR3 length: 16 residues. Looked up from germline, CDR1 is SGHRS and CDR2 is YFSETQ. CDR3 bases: TGCGCCAGCAGCTTGGCGGTTTCAACAGAGAACACTGAAGCTTTCTTT. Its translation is CASSLAVSTENTEAFF.

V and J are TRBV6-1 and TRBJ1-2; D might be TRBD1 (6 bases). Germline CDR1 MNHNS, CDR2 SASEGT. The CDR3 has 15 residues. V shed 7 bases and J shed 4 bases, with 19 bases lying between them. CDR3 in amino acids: CASTPTGTLPYGYTF. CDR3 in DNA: TGTGCCAGCACCCCGACAGGCACCCTCCCCTATGGCTACACCTTC.